This is a list of T cell receptor beta chains from one sample in a study of T cells after yellow fever vaccination. TCRdb re-called the 5' RACE reads through MiXCR, storing one row per CDR3 protein. The sample yields more than 300,000 distinct CDR3 sequences, roughly a tenth seen once. The source was CD4+ T cells sorted from PBMCs, collected 45 days after the yellow fever booster vaccination. These receptors all stem from a man younger than 35 who received the YFV17D yellow fever vaccine. The CDR3 runs from the conserved cysteine through the conserved F or W. A D gene is named only where the DNA matches it firmly. Clone size is given for some rows only: seen once, a few or many times, or a class if the clone is expanded.

d_gene: TRBD2; v_gene: TRBV20-1; j_gene: TRBJ2-3; abundance: NA; CDR3aa: CSEAGGPEDTQYF; CDR3nt: TGCAGTGAAGCGGGGGGGCCCGAGGATACGCAGTATTTT
d_gene: TRBD1; v_gene: TRBV7-9; j_gene: TRBJ1-4; abundance: few; CDR3aa: CASSPTGVITNEKLFF; CDR3nt: TGTGCCAGCAGCCCAACAGGGGTAATCACCAATGAAAAACTGTTTTTT
d_gene: TRBD2; v_gene: TRBV4-3; j_gene: TRBJ2-1; abundance: NA; CDR3aa: CASSLEGLAGGSEQFF; CDR3nt: TGCGCCAGCAGCCTCGAAGGACTAGCGGGGGGTAGTGAGCAGTTCTTC
d_gene: TRBD2; v_gene: TRBV10-3; j_gene: TRBJ2-7; abundance: many; CDR3aa: CAISQGTSGGQYF; CDR3nt: TGTGCCATCAGCCAAGGGACTAGCGGGGGGCAGTACTTC
d_gene: NA; v_gene: TRBV29-1; j_gene: TRBJ1-2; abundance: NA; CDR3aa: CSVGGDGYTF; CDR3nt: TGCAGCGTTGGAGGGGATGGCTACACCTTC
d_gene: TRBD1; v_gene: TRBV5-8; j_gene: TRBJ1-1; abundance: many; CDR3aa: CASSLGYRGRYTEAFF; CDR3nt: TGTGCCAGCAGCTTGGGCTACAGGGGGAGGTACACTGAAGCTTTCTTT
d_gene: TRBD1; v_gene: TRBV5-4; j_gene: TRBJ1-1; abundance: NA; CDR3aa: CASSGTGTAYTEAFF; CDR3nt: TGTGCCAGCAGCGGAACCGGGACAGCCTACACTGAAGCTTTCTTT
d_gene: NA; v_gene: TRBV4-2; j_gene: TRBJ2-3; abundance: NA; CDR3aa: CASSQAMATDTQYF; CDR3nt: TGTGCCAGCAGCCAAGCAATGGCCACAGATACGCAGTATTTT
d_gene: NA; v_gene: TRBV6-5; j_gene: TRBJ1-1; abundance: NA; CDR3aa: CASKGWGSEAFF; CDR3nt: TGTGCCAGCAAGGGTTGGGGGTCTGAAGCTTTCTTT
d_gene: NA; v_gene: TRBV29-1; j_gene: TRBJ2-3; abundance: many; CDR3aa: CSVSDGDTQYF; CDR3nt: TGCAGCGTGAGCGATGGAGATACGCAGTATTTT
d_gene: NA; v_gene: TRBV20-1; j_gene: TRBJ2-3; abundance: many; CDR3aa: CSARADYSFADTQYF; CDR3nt: TGCAGTGCTAGGGCGGACTATAGTTTTGCAGATACGCAGTATTTT
d_gene: NA; v_gene: TRBV24-1; j_gene: TRBJ1-1; abundance: many; CDR3aa: CATSRGGTNTEAFF; CDR3nt: TGTGCCACCTCCCGGGGAGGGACGAACACTGAAGCTTTCTTT
d_gene: NA; v_gene: TRBV6-6; j_gene: TRBJ1-1; abundance: NA; CDR3aa: CASSYTQLGRQAEAFF; CDR3nt: TGTGCCAGCAGTTACACCCAACTCGGAAGGCAGGCTGAAGCTTTCTTT
d_gene: NA; v_gene: TRBV12-5; j_gene: TRBJ1-1; abundance: NA; CDR3aa: CASGLVVGGHTEAFF; CDR3nt: TGTGCTAGTGGTTTGGTAGTGGGTGGGCACACTGAAGCTTTCTTT
d_gene: NA; v_gene: TRBV18; j_gene: TRBJ1-6; abundance: NA; CDR3aa: CASSLGPLDNSPLHF; CDR3nt: TGTGCCAGCTCACTGGGGCCTCTCGATAATTCACCCCTCCACTTT
d_gene: TRBD2; v_gene: TRBV4-1; j_gene: TRBJ2-7; abundance: NA; CDR3aa: CASSQWEGMPAYEQYF; CDR3nt: TGCGCCAGCAGCCAATGGGAGGGGATGCCGGCGTACGAGCAGTACTTC